These 32 T cell receptor beta chains originate from one sample sequenced in a study of blood T cell repertoires in COVID-19. Libraries were prepared by immunoSEQ multiplex PCR; TCRdb keeps only in-frame clonotypes and omits some of them. The sample has 60,000 to 75,000 clones; about 90% are singletons. The sequencing input was peripheral blood. All receptors come from a human donor in a cohort sampled during active COVID-19.

The genes are TRBV29-1 and TRBJ1-5, with a tentative D call TRBD1 (6 bases). Trimming removed 4 bases at V and 6 bases at J, with 13 bases between. This CDR3 is built from 13 residues. CDR1 is SQVTM, CDR2 ANQGSEA, per germline. The CDR3 coding sequence is TGCAGCGTTGGGCAGGGGTTTTTTCAGCCCCAGCATTTT. It translates to CSVGQGFFQPQHF. Looking up the rest from reference TRBV29-1 and TRBJ1-5 gives the full variable domain: SAVISQKPSRDICQRGTSLTIQCQVDSQVTMMFWYRQQPGQSLTLIATANQGSEATYESGFVIDKFPISRPNLTFSTLTVSNMSPEDSSIYLCSVGQGFFQPQHFGDGTRLSIL.

The chain couples TRBV2 to TRBJ2-2; D is uncertain. Trimming shortened V by 10 bases and J by 4 bases, and 16 bases separated the two germline ends. Germline V gene lookup returns CDR1 SNHLY and CDR2 FYNNEI. The length of the CDR3 is 14 residues. CDR3 protein: CAITFTTLTGELFF. The CDR3 region has the DNA TGTGCCATCACATTCACTACGCTCACCGGGGAGCTGTTTTTT. Variable domain in full (rest from reference TRBV2 and TRBJ2-2): EPEVTQTPSHQVTQMGQEVILRCVPISNHLYFYWYRQILGQKVEFLVSFYNNEISEKSEIFDDQFSVERPDGSNFTLKIRSTKLEDSAMYFCAITFTTLTGELFFGEGSRLTVL.

CDR3 sequence (DNA): TGTGCCTGGCGACAGGCCCAAAACATTCAGTACTTC. This encodes CAWRQAQNIQYF. The chain employs TRBV30 and TRBJ2-4; tentative D call: TRBD1 (6 bases). The V and J ends lost 5 bases and 5 bases respectively, with 10 bases between them. Germline V gene data show CDR1 as GTSNPN and CDR2 as SVGIG (reference sequence). This CDR3 contains 12 residues.

CDR3 in amino acids: CASSDRAATSTDTQYF. In DNA, the CDR3 is TGTGCCAGCAGCGACCGAGCGGCCACCAGCACAGATACGCAGTATTTT. The rearrangement links TRBV2 to TRBJ2-3, with D perhaps TRBD2 (5 bases). The CDR3 has 16 amino acids. Looked up from germline, CDR1 is SNHLY and CDR2 is FYNNEI. V was shortened by 6 bases and J by 0 bases, with 16 bases between the two germline ends.

The chain uses TRBV15 and TRBJ1-5; weak D call: TRBD1 (6 bases). There are 15 residues in the CDR3. CDR1 and CDR2 from the germline V gene are LNHNV and YYDKDF (reference sequence). V was trimmed by 1 base and J by 4 bases, leaving 11 bases between them. CDR3 bases: TGTGCCACCAGCAGAGGCCTTGACAGGAATCAGCCCCAGCATTTT. Translating gives CATSRGLDRNQPQHF.

The rearrangement uses TRBV27 and TRBJ2-1, with D possibly matching TRBD2 (6 bases). V was cut by 7 bases and J by 7 bases, with 14 bases left in between. In germline, CDR1 is MNHEY, CDR2 SMNVEV (reference sequence). The CDR3 is 13 residues long. In nucleotides, the CDR3 is TGTGCCAGCATGGCGGGATTGGGGAATGAGCAGTTCTTC. It specifies CASMAGLGNEQFF.

The J gene is TRBJ1-4, the V gene TRBV5-4; perhaps TRBD1 as D (5 bases). The ends were cut back, 0 bases at V and 8 bases at J, with 11 bases in the middle. Germline CDR1 SGHNT, CDR2 YYREEE (reference sequence). The length of the CDR3 is 14 residues. The CDR3 here is CASSLDLRQEKLFF. CDR3 DNA: TGTGCCAGCAGCTTGGACCTGAGACAGGAAAAACTGTTTTTT.

This chain connects TRBV5-4 to TRBJ2-1, with 9 bases identical to TRBD2. With 2 bases clipped from V and 7 bases from J, the junction kept 10 bases outside the gene matches. The CDR3 totals 16 residues. CDR1 is SGHNT and CDR2 is YYREEE in the germline V gene (reference sequence). Here the CDR3 DNA reads TGTGCCAGCAGCTTCACCGGGACTAGCTTATGGAATGAGCAGTTCTTC. Translation gives CASSFTGTSLWNEQFF.

The DNA for the CDR3 is TGCGCCAGCAGCCTAGATTGGGAGGGCAATGAAAAACTGTTTTTT. This translates into CASSLDWEGNEKLFF. The chain is built from TRBV5-1 and TRBJ1-4; D is unclear. The V gene lost 4 bases and the J gene lost 5 bases, with 15 bases spanning the gap. Germline values: CDR1 SGHRS, CDR2 YFSETQ. The CDR3 spans 15 residues.

V gene TRBV5-6 combines with J gene TRBJ2-7; D might be TRBD2 (5 bases). The germline V and J ends were trimmed by 3 bases and 12 bases, with 22 bases remaining between them. Per the germline V gene, CDR1 is SGHDT and CDR2 is YYEEEE. The length of the CDR3 is 14 residues. DNA for the CDR3: TGTGCCAGCAGCTCAGCGGACCACGGTGCTCCTCGGTACTTC. Encoded protein: CASSSADHGAPRYF.

The V call is TRBV5-1, the J call TRBJ1-2; tentatively, D is TRBD1 (6 bases). CDR3 length: 15 residues. From germline, CDR1 is SGHRS and CDR2 YFSETQ. The V end was cut by 4 bases, the J end by 3 bases, with 16 bases between. CDR3 in amino acids: CASSPVTPGDYGYTF. Here the CDR3 DNA reads TGCGCCAGCAGCCCGGTGACTCCAGGGGACTATGGCTACACCTTC.

The CDR3 bases are TGTGCCAGCAGTTTCGGGACAGGGGGCACTCAGCCCCAGCATTTT. Translation: CASSFGTGGTQPQHF. The chain uses TRBV28 and TRBJ1-5; 12 bases match TRBD1. The V segment lost 3 bases and the J segment 6 bases; nucleotides outside the gene matches: 3. Germline V gene data show CDR1 as MDHEN and CDR2 as SYDVKM. The CDR3 loop spans 15 amino acids.

The rearrangement joins TRBV3-1 (or the pseudogene TRBV3-2) to TRBJ2-3; D uncertain. Germline V gene sequence: CDR1 LGHDT, CDR2 YNNKEL (reference sequence). V was pared by 3 bases and J by 0 bases, with 13 bases between. The CDR3 runs to 16 residues. CDR3 sequence reads: CASSHTGGSSTDTQYF. Here the CDR3 DNA reads TGTGCCAGCAGCCACACTGGCGGATCTAGCACAGATACGCAGTATTTT.

J is TRBJ2-5 and V is TRBV13; D is unclear. Germline V gene data show CDR1 as PRHDT and CDR2 as FYEKMQ (reference sequence). CDR3 length equals 12 residues. V lost 0 bases and J lost 5, with 4 bases in between. CDR3 in amino acids: CASSLGRETQYF. The CDR3 DNA is TGTGCCAGCAGCTTAGGCCGGGAGACCCAGTACTTC.

This clone was seen many times. This chain connects TRBV6-5 to TRBJ1-4; TRBD1 agrees at 8 bases. CDR3 length: 14 residues. Germline CDR1 is MNHEY and CDR2 is SVGAGI. J was trimmed by 13 bases and V by 10 bases; bases with no gene match: 17. CDR3 region: CATPGGTGRLGLFF. The CDR3 bases are TGTGCCACTCCTGGGGGGACAGGTCGTTTGGGACTGTTTTTT.

Many counts were recorded for this clone. This rearrangement joins TRBV2 to TRBJ2-7; tentatively, D is TRBD2 (5 bases). Germline CDR1 SNHLY, CDR2 FYNNEI. V was pared by 1 base and J by 0 bases, with 10 bases between. This CDR3 contains 15 residues. CDR3 bases: TGTGCCAGCAGTGAAGAGGAGCGGAACTCCTACGAGCAGTACTTC. This sequence encodes CASSEEERNSYEQYF.

The gene calls are TRBV10-3 and TRBJ2-7; 7 bases are a match to TRBD1. The J segment lost 4 bases and the V segment lost 5 bases, leaving 2 bases of the junction unmatched. The CDR3 is 12 amino acids. Germline-derived CDR1 and CDR2 are ENHRY and SYGVKD. The CDR3 loop reads CAISTDRYEQYF. CDR3 sequence (DNA): TGTGCCATCAGTACGGACAGGTACGAGCAGTACTTC.

The chain links TRBV5-5 to TRBJ2-1; 8 bases are a match to TRBD1. Germline V gene lookup returns CDR1 SGHKS and CDR2 YYEKEE (reference sequence). Losses at the gene ends were 4 bases for V and 10 bases for J; bases not matched to a gene: 19. The CDR3 has 17 residues. CDR3 region: CASSHPRGREADPEQFF. CDR3 nucleotide sequence: TGTGCCAGCAGCCATCCCAGGGGGCGCGAGGCAGACCCCGAGCAGTTCTTC.

This clone was seen more than once but under ten times. CDR3 bases: TGTGCCAGCAGCCAAGATAGGAGGGAGCAGTACTTC. It yields the protein CASSQDRREQYF. The genes are TRBV3-1 (or the pseudogene TRBV3-2) and TRBJ2-7, with D possibly matching TRBD2 (5 bases). V was clipped by 0 bases and J by 7 bases, with 7 bases between them. Per the germline V gene, CDR1 is LGHDT and CDR2 is YNNKEL (reference sequence). This CDR3 comprises 12 residues.

This rearrangement joins TRBV2 to TRBJ2-7; 9 nucleotides line up with TRBD1. CDR1 is SNHLY and CDR2 is FYNNEI in the germline V gene. The J segment lost 2 bases and the V segment lost 3 bases, leaving 5 bases of the junction unmatched. The CDR3 covers 15 residues. CDR3 nucleotide sequence: TGTGCCAGCAGTGACCAACAGGGGGCGACCTACGAGCAGTACTTC. It yields the protein CASSDQQGATYEQYF. Supplemented by reference TRBV2 and TRBJ2-7, the full variable domain reads EPEVTQTPSHQVTQMGQEVILRCVPISNHLYFYWYRQILGQKVEFLVSFYNNEISEKSEIFDDQFSVERPDGSNFTLKIRSTKLEDSAMYFCASSDQQGATYEQYFGPGTRLTVT.

The chain uses TRBV5-4 and TRBJ1-6, with a tentative D call TRBD1 (6 bases). Germline-derived CDR1 and CDR2 are SGHNT and YYREEE (reference sequence). With 0 bases removed from V and 8 bases from J, the gap between germline ends came to 21 bases. CDR3 length: 18 amino acids. The CDR3 loop reads CASSLGFRPGEGHSPLHF. CDR3 DNA: TGTGCCAGCAGCTTGGGATTTCGACCAGGGGAGGGACATTCACCCCTCCACTTT.

The genes are TRBV27 and TRBJ2-2; tentative D call: TRBD2 (5 bases). The germline CDR1 and CDR2 sequences are MNHEY and SMNVEV (reference sequence). The CDR3 length is 15 residues. V lost 4 bases and J 5 bases, leaving 14 bases between the germline ends. The CDR3 nucleotides are TGTGCCAGCAGTTCTGACTATGCATTGACCGGGGAGCTGTTTTTT. The encoded protein is CASSSDYALTGELFF.

This chain joins TRBV6-5 and TRBJ1-5, with a tentative D call TRBD1 (5 bases). V lost 2 bases and J 0 bases, leaving 8 bases between the germline ends. This CDR3 comprises 15 residues. The germline CDR1 and CDR2 sequences are MNHEY and SVGAGI. This CDR3 is CASSYRGDSNQPQHF. CDR3 in DNA: TGTGCCAGCAGTTACAGGGGCGATAGCAATCAGCCCCAGCATTTT.

The chain links TRBV19 to TRBJ2-6, with 12 nucleotides matching TRBD2. The J segment lost 0 bases and the V segment lost 1 base, leaving 1 base of the junction unmatched. CDR3 length: 18 amino acids. Per the germline V gene, CDR1 is LNHDA and CDR2 is SQIVND (reference sequence). For the CDR3, the DNA is TGTGCCAGTAGTATAGCTAGCGGGGGGGCCTCTGGGGCCAACGTCCTGACTTTC. As protein: CASSIASGGASGANVLTF.

This chain links TRBV7-9 with TRBJ2-1, with TRBD1 as a possible D gene (6 bases). Trimming shortened V by 3 bases and J by 3 bases, and 9 bases separated the two germline ends. The length of the CDR3 is 14 residues. Germline assignment: CDR1 SEHNR and CDR2 FQNEAQ (reference sequence). The CDR3 protein is CASSLGQNYNEQFF. The DNA for the CDR3 is TGTGCCAGCAGCTTGGGACAAAACTACAATGAGCAGTTCTTC. Drawing the rest from reference TRBV7-9 and TRBJ2-1, the complete variable domain is DTGVSQNPRHKITKRGQNVTFRCDPISEHNRLYWYRQTLGQGPEFLTYFQNEAQLEKSRLLSDRFSAERPKGSFSTLEIQRTEQGDSAMYLCASSLGQNYNEQFFGPGTRLTVL.

The chain employs TRBV4-1 and TRBJ2-1; TRBD1 agrees at 11 bases. CDR1 is MGHRA and CDR2 is YSYEKL in the germline V gene. The CDR3 extends over 14 amino acids. The ends lost 3 bases at V and 8 bases at J; junction bases unmatched: 3. CDR3 loop: CASSHGQGADEQFF. The CDR3 DNA sequence: TGCGCCAGCAGCCACGGACAGGGGGCGGATGAGCAGTTCTTC.

Written as DNA, the CDR3 is TGTGCCAGCAGTTCCCGTCGGGATATAGCCAAAAACATTCAGTACTTC. Amino acid sequence: CASSSRRDIAKNIQYF. The V and J genes are TRBV6-5 and TRBJ2-4, with a possible D match to TRBD2 (5 bases). Germline CDR1 reads MNHEY; CDR2 reads SVGAGI. CDR3 length equals 16 residues. V gave up 4 bases and J gave up 0 bases, with 13 bases separating them.

The genes are TRBV5-1 and TRBJ2-7; 7 bases are shared with TRBD2. V shed 4 bases, J shed 0 bases, and the junction held 4 bases outside the gene matches. The CDR3 covers 14 residues. The V gene's germline CDR1 is SGHRS and CDR2 YFSETQ. CDR3 nucleotides: TGCGCCAGCAGCCCTAGCGGCAGCTCCTACGAGCAGTACTTC. As protein: CASSPSGSSYEQYF.

The rearrangement uses TRBV24-1 and TRBJ1-1, with D uncertain. CDR3 size: 13 residues. Germline-derived CDR1 and CDR2 are KGHDR and SFDVKD. V was trimmed by 3 bases and J by 1 base, leaving 5 bases between them. CDR3 coding DNA: TGTGCCACCAGTGATGGAGGGAACACTGAAGCTTTCTTT. Its translation: CATSDGGNTEAFF.

This sequence joins TRBV7-2 and TRBJ1-4, with 9 bases that match TRBD1. The CDR3 has 15 amino acids. V was clipped by 5 bases and J by 3 bases; unmatched bases: 4. The germline V gene has CDR1 SGHTA and CDR2 FQGNSA. The CDR3 sequence is CASSDRQGANEKLFF. The CDR3 bases are TGTGCCAGCAGCGACAGACAGGGGGCTAATGAAAAACTGTTTTTT.

The table lists this clone with a count of one. CDR3 sequence: CASSVEFPSTSGLTTDTQYF. CDR3 DNA sequence: TGTGCCAGCAGCGTAGAGTTCCCTTCCACTAGCGGGCTTACCACAGATACGCAGTATTTT. The chain recombines TRBV9 with TRBJ2-3; 9 bases agree with TRBD2. This CDR3 has 20 amino acids. V lost 0 bases and J lost 2; bases outside the gene matches: 16. Germline CDR1 is SGDLS and CDR2 is YYNGEE. The variable domain in full, with the rest retrieved from reference TRBV9 and TRBJ2-3, is DSGVTQTPKHLITATGQRVTLRCSPRSGDLSVYWYQQSLDQGLQFLIQYYNGEERAKGNILERFSAQQFPDLHSELNLSSLELGDSALYFCASSVEFPSTSGLTTDTQYFGPGTRLTVL.

The chain recombines TRBV19 with TRBJ1-5, with D possibly TRBD1 on 5 matching bases. V lost 7 bases and J lost 3, with 16 bases in between. From germline, CDR1 is LNHDA and CDR2 SQIVND (reference sequence). The CDR3 has 15 amino acids. CDR3: CASIDPGGPNQPQHF. The DNA for the CDR3 is TGTGCCAGTATTGACCCGGGGGGTCCCAATCAGCCCCAGCATTTT.